This TCR beta chain was found in a study of identical twins (dated by TCRdb to about 2016). Broadly, across the study: The study deep-sequenced TCR alpha and beta repertoires from monozygotic twins, unrelated adults of various ages and cord blood to test whether fetal clonotypes persist. To rule out contamination, replicate twin experiments were performed at different times with different library preparation protocols. Overall study outcomes, separate from this receptor: Out-of-frame TCR alpha sharing in monozygotic twins was systematically underestimated by recombination models, whereas sharing between unrelated individuals was in agreement with the recombination models. Invariant T cells such as MAIT and iNKT could partly confound zero-insertion analyses, though diverse VJ usage argued against this for most clonotypes. Fewer insertions were carried by abundant cord blood beta clonotypes, a similar but weaker trend appeared in young adult naive repertoires, and no such trend appeared in memory repertoires. The excess sharing between twins in beta out-of-frame sequences was weaker because fewer shared sequences reduced the signal-to-noise ratio. Because the same donors could not be followed over many years, the conclusions depended on cross-sectional statistical analysis. Compared with coincidental sharing between unrelated individuals, out-of-frame TCR alpha sequences shared between twins had an excess of sequences with low generation probability.

Every donor was a healthy Caucasian. Three pairs of female monozygotic twins, all aged roughly 18 to 30 years, made up the twin cohort. Positive isolation kits from Invitrogen were used to isolate CD4+ and CD8+ T cell populations. This clonotype has ten or more counts. What antigen it recognizes has not been identified. No base quality values were provided; no much bigger clone lies one nucleotide off. Reading from cysteine to phenylalanine, the CDR3 counts 15 amino acids. Of all the DNA, just the CDR3 is kept, 45 bases in frame from base 1. At the junction V is shortened by 6 bases and J by 0 bases; bases outside the gene matches: 5. Libraries were constructed by 5' RACE. The data were produced on an Illumina HiSeq 2000. Template switching introduced a universal primer binding site; the final cDNA contained a unique molecular identifier, enabling accurate counting of TCR cDNA molecules. Specific primers in the conserved constant-segment region were used to synthesize first-strand cDNA for the TCR alpha and beta chains. To control for contamination, each cDNA library was double barcoded with a SMART-Mk sample barcode plus Illumina barcodes. TruSeq adapter sequences along with Illumina sample barcodes were introduced in two successive PCR steps. The TCR alpha and beta cDNA libraries were sequenced on the Illumina HiSeq platform using custom primers. Per the authors' processing: MiGEC processed the raw reads to extract unique molecular identifiers, while MiXCR was used to determine the CDR3 positions. For each individual, recombination models were inferred using an EM algorithm with the repgenHMM and IGoR tools. The tcR package in R was used for shared clonotype analysis, with sharing normalized by the product of cloneset sizes. Out-of-frame nonproductive sequences were analyzed to study raw recombination free of thymic and clonal selection effects. TCRdb took the public reads, trimmed them with fastp at Q25, ran MiXCR for clone calling and kept in-frame beta chains. Duplicate CDR3 protein sequences are folded into a single record with the most common DNA and genes. TCRdb assigned the V and J calls; the authors' analysis was not used. This sample lists roughly 260,000 distinct CDR3 sequences; 6% to 8% were detected once. Jointly, the top ten make up more than 5% of the sample.

This sample also belongs to another study, concerning yellow fever vaccine responses in identical twins. The second publication reports: The T cell response to vaccination in identical twins was reported by the authors to appear partly convergent and partly personalized. The study precisely tracked vaccine-responding T cell clones in identical twins.

Sequenced: CD8+ T cells sorted from blood. The receptor comes from a woman younger than 30 in good health. The V and J segments used are TRBV12-3 or TRBV12-4 and TRBJ2-3; 8 bases in the middle match TRBD2. The sequenced DNA: TGTGCCAGCAGCCCTACTAGCGGAAGCACAGATACGCAGTATTTT. This translates into CASSPTSGSTDTQYF.